The 10 T cell receptor beta chains below were found in one sample sequenced in a study of spatial heterogeneity in lung cancer. MiXCR, run by TCRdb on the 5' RACE reads, gives a single entry per CDR3 protein. The table has under 150,000 distinct CDR3 sequences, 9% to 15% seen once; the top ten hold roughly 15%. As for time point: blood at routine non-recurrence follow-up after resection. Unsorted samples of tumor, nontumor lung or frozen PBMC had their whole RNA sequenced. Sequencing was performed on PBMCs, taken at follow-up. The source is a male donor with early-stage non-small cell lung cancer.

In its sample, this clonotype was seen many times. The chain carries TRBV2 and TRBJ1-6; TRBD1 is a possible D gene (6 bases). The germline V and J ends were trimmed by 6 bases and 9 bases, with 15 bases remaining between them. Germline assignment: CDR1 SNHLY and CDR2 FYNNEI. This CDR3 region has 14 residues. CDR3 amino acids: CASSTTGNGSPLHF. CDR3 DNA: TGTGCCAGCAGCACCACAGGGAATGGTTCACCCCTCCACTTT.

This clonotype occurred a few times. The chain links TRBV7-2 to TRBJ2-4, with a weak D call TRBD2 (5 bases). Between the trimmed V and J ends, which lost 4 bases and 0 bases, there was a span of 13 bases. The germline CDR1 and CDR2 sequences are SGHTA and FQGNSA. The CDR3 has 16 residues. The CDR3 loop reads CASSSSWRLAKNIQYF. The CDR3 DNA reads TGTGCCAGCAGCTCCAGCTGGAGGCTAGCCAAAAACATTCAGTACTTC.

This chain connects TRBV10-3 to TRBJ1-1; no firm D call. The germline CDR1 and CDR2 sequences are ENHRY and SYGVKD. The germline V and J ends were trimmed by 7 bases and 1 base, with 10 bases remaining between them. The CDR3 runs 13 residues. The CDR3 is CAITFRENTEAFF. In nucleotides, the CDR3 is TGTGCCATCACATTTAGGGAGAACACTGAAGCTTTCTTT.

The table lists this clonotype with a few counts. V gene TRBV4-3 combines with J gene TRBJ1-5, with D unclear. V was cut by 0 bases and J by 5 bases, with 5 bases left in between. CDR1 and CDR2 from the germline V gene are LGHNA and YSLEER. This CDR3 contains 13 residues. CDR3 loop: CASSQDSDQPQHF. The CDR3 DNA follows: TGCGCCAGCAGCCAAGACTCAGATCAGCCCCAGCATTTT.

This clonotype was detected a few times. The rearrangement joins TRBV7-9 to TRBJ1-1, with D possibly matching TRBD1 (5 bases). Germline loops: CDR1 SEHNR, CDR2 FQNEAQ (reference sequence). The CDR3 has 12 residues. V shed 4 bases and J shed 6 bases, with 9 bases lying between them. Here the CDR3 DNA reads TGTGCCAGCAGCTGGCAGGGAGCTGAAGCTTTCTTT. Translated, it gives CASSWQGAEAFF. Full variable domain (remainder filled in from reference TRBV7-9 and TRBJ1-1): DTGVSQNPRHKITKRGQNVTFRCDPISEHNRLYWYRQTLGQGPEFLTYFQNEAQLEKSRLLSDRFSAERPKGSFSTLEIQRTEQGDSAMYLCASSWQGAEAFFGQGTRLTVV.

The V and J genes are TRBV5-4 and TRBJ2-6; possibly TRBD1 for D (5 bases). This CDR3 contains 15 residues. Germline-derived CDR1 and CDR2 are SGHNT and YYREEE (reference sequence). Trimming shortened V by 4 bases and J by 4 bases, and 12 bases separated the two germline ends. The CDR3 sequence: CASSKQGTGANVLTF. For the CDR3, the DNA is TGTGCCAGCAGCAAGCAGGGTACCGGGGCCAACGTCCTGACTTTC.

The J gene is TRBJ2-1, the V gene TRBV2; D is unresolved. The V gene's germline CDR1 is SNHLY and CDR2 FYNNEI. The CDR3 is 13 residues long. V lost 1 base and J lost 8, with 9 bases in between. The CDR3 DNA reads TGTGCCAGCAGTGAAGTGGGGTGGGATGAGCAGTTCTTC. Protein product: CASSEVGWDEQFF. Supplemented by reference TRBV2 and TRBJ2-1, the full variable domain reads EPEVTQTPSHQVTQMGQEVILRCVPISNHLYFYWYRQILGQKVEFLVSFYNNEISEKSEIFDDQFSVERPDGSNFTLKIRSTKLEDSAMYFCASSEVGWDEQFFGPGTRLTVL.

The rearrangement uses TRBV5-4 and TRBJ2-3, with D possibly being TRBD2 (5 bases). The length of the CDR3 is 14 residues. Trimming took 1 base from V and 4 from J, leaving 10 bases between them. CDR1 is SGHNT, CDR2 YYREEE, per germline (reference sequence). The CDR3 DNA is TGTGCCAGCAGCTTGTATACGGACTCAGATACGCAGTATTTT. It encodes CASSLYTDSDTQYF.

This clonotype occurred a few times. The V call is TRBV20-1, the J call TRBJ1-1, with a tentative D call TRBD1 (5 bases). This CDR3 spans 14 amino acids. V shed 1 base and J shed 4 bases, with 13 bases lying between them. CDR1 is DFQATT, CDR2 SNEGSKA, per germline (reference sequence). The CDR3 loop is CSARAGSRGTEAFF. The DNA of the CDR3 is TGCAGTGCTAGAGCAGGGTCCCGGGGCACTGAAGCTTTCTTT.

This clonotype appeared a single time. The chain couples TRBV3-1 to TRBJ1-2, with 7 bases matching TRBD1. Germline lookup yields CDR1 LGHDT and CDR2 YNNKEL (reference sequence). CDR3 size: 13 residues. V shed 1 base and J 8 bases; nucleotides not matched to a gene: 4. The CDR3 nucleotides are TGTGCCAGCAGCCAAGTCTTAGGGGGCGGCTACACCTTC. As protein: CASSQVLGGGYTF.